This T cell receptor (beta chain) was captured by sequencing in a study of post-analysis software for immune sequencing data. Background on the study: The patients showed relapsing-remitting, secondary progressive and progressive-relapsing multiple sclerosis courses. General study results and limits: The study found TRBV5-6, TRBV5-1 and TRBV20-1 among roughly 5 TRBV segments more frequent in patients than controls. Batch-matched samples strongly co-clustered by F measure.

A word on this clonotype: What it recognizes is unknown. Germline and junction disagree at one end, which may indicate a read error.

TCR beta cDNA libraries had unique molecular identifiers. When about 1 to 11 million T cells were used, they gave roughly 490,000 cDNA molecules. One entry per CDR3 protein, called by TCRdb with MiXCR from the PCR reads. The sample shows roughly 800,000 distinct CDR3 sequences, roughly 29% of them seen only once. Germline assignment: CDR1 DFQATT and CDR2 SNEGSKA (reference sequence). CDR3 length: 20 amino acids. The chain has TRBV20-1 and TRBJ1-2; a possible D gene is TRBD1 (5 bases). The sequence was collected from a girl aged 10 to 17 with multiple sclerosis. The material sequenced was blood. The CDR3 loop is CSAIIIPAAIVGETTYGCTF. CDR3 sequence (DNA): TGCAGTGCTATAATAATACCGGCGGCGATAGTGGGGGAAACGACCTATGGCTGCACCTTC.